This T cell receptor beta chain was captured by sequencing in a study of Tregs in tolerant kidney transplant recipients. Study findings and constraints: Validation in larger populations is needed because few patients were studied.

A note on this clone: Its specificity is not known.

Thawed PBMCs were FACS-sorted into unstimulated CD4+CD25+CD127- regulatory T cells, CD4+CD25- non-regulatory cells, CD4 and CD8 cells. This CDR3 spans 18 amino acids. Germline V CDR1 and CDR2: SGHRS, YFSETQ. The junction had 9 bases not matched to a gene; V was cut back by 4 bases and J by 0 bases. Using immunoSEQ multiplex PCR, the repertoire was profiled, and TCRdb retains in-frame clones only, with some absent. The sample yields fewer than 100,000 clones, approximately 93% seen once. This material consisted of CD4+ T cells from blood, taken before the transplant. This TCR derives from a human donor who received a combined kidney and bone marrow transplant. The V and J genes are TRBV5-1 and TRBJ2-2, with TRBD1 matching 10 bases. The CDR3 loop is CASSHSTGGHANTGELFF. The CDR3 DNA sequence: TGCGCCAGCAGCCACTCGACAGGGGGCCACGCGAACACCGGGGAGCTGTTTTTT.